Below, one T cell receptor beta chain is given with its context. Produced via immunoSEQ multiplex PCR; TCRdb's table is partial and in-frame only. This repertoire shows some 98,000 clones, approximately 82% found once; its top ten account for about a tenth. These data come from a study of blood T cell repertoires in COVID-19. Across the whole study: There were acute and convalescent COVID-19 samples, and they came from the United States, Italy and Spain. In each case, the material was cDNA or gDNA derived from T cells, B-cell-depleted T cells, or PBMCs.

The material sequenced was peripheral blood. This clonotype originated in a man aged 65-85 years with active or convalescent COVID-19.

CDR3 amino acids: CASSYYSSGEYNEQFF. The DNA for the CDR3 is TGTGCCAGCAGTTACTATTCTAGCGGGGAATACAATGAGCAGTTCTTC. The genes are TRBV6-2 or TRBV6-3 and TRBJ2-1; 9 bases are shared with TRBD2. The CDR3 has 16 amino acids. Germline CDR1 reads MNHEY; CDR2 reads SVGEGT. Trimming at V came to 1 base and at J to 4 bases, leaving 5 bases not matched to a gene.